This T cell receptor (beta chain) was captured by sequencing in a study of blood T cells in healthy people across ages. Germline CDR1 and CDR2: MGHDK and SYGVNS. This CDR3 contains 17 residues. The junction had 7 bases not matched to a gene; V was cut back by 4 bases and J by 3 bases. Using a J-beta primer mix together with a sample-barcoded 5' primer, a second PCR was run for roughly 7 to 11 cycles. A template-switch adaptor that had 12 random nucleotides put a tag on each cDNA molecule. One entry per CDR3 protein, called by TCRdb with MiXCR from the 5' RACE reads. The sample shows hundreds of thousands of distinct CDR3 sequences, approximately 59% of them seen only once.

This clonotype was sampled from a man between 60 and 75 years old in good health. The specimen was blood. This chain connects TRBV25-1 to TRBJ2-1; 12 bases are shared with TRBD1. CDR3 DNA sequence: TGTGCCAGCAGTGTGAACCGGGACAGGGGGCTCTACAATGAGCAGTTCTTC. Translated, it gives CASSVNRDRGLYNEQFF.